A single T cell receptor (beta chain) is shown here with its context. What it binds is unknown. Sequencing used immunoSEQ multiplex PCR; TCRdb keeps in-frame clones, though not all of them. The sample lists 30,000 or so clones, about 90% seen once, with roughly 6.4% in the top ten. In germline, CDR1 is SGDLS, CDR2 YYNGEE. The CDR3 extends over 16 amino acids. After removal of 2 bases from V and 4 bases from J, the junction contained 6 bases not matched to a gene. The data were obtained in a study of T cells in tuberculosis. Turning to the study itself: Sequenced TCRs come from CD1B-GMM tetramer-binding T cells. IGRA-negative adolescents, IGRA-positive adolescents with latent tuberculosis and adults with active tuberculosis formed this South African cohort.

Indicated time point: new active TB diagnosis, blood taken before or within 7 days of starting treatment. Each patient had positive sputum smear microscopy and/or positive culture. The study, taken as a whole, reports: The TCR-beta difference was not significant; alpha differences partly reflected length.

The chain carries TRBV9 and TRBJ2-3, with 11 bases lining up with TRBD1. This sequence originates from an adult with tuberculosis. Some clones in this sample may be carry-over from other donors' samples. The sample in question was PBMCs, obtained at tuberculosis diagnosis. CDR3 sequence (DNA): TGTGCCAGCAGCGTTCTTCCGGGACAGGGGGCAGATACGCAGTATTTT. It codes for CASSVLPGQGADTQYF.